These T cell receptor beta chains were read from a single sample in a study of T cell responses to AZD1222 COVID-19 vaccine. Using immunoSEQ multiplex PCR, the repertoire was profiled, and TCRdb retains in-frame clones only, with some absent. Found here are around 180,000 clones, roughly 91% of them singletons; the top ten hold about 25%. The specimen comprised peripheral blood, sampled 28 days after the second AZD1222 dose. The origin of the receptors is an adult who received the AZD1222 COVID-19 vaccine. CDR3s include the opening cysteine and the closing phenylalanine or tryptophan.

TRBJ2-1 TRBV29-1 CSVGSGEQFF
TRBJ2-1 TRBV19 CASSEGRGSYNEQFF
TRBJ2-2 TRBV5-1 CASSLDGPPVINTGELFF
TRBJ1-2 TRBV7-9 CASSPRGYGYTF
TRBJ1-2 TRBV5-1 CASSLERVSGYTF
TRBJ1-5 TRBV7-9 CASSQGTGWESNQPQHF
TRBJ2-3 TRBV6-4 CASSDGYTQYF
TRBJ2-1 TRBV19 CASTPPTGSYNEQFF
TRBJ1-2 TRBV30 CAWSGGGDGYTF
TRBJ1-2 TRBV11-2 CASSLPGRVNYGYTF
TRBJ2-7 TRBV21-1 CASSKRTRDHEQYF
TRBJ2-3 TRBV27 CASSLTSEDTQYF
TRBJ2-1 TRBV3-1/TRBV3-2 CASSPSSSGWGEQFF
TRBJ2-1 TRBV4-3 CASSQAPLAGGRGNEQFF
TRBJ2-2 TRBV30 CAWSYMTSGRAGELFF
TRBJ2-2 TRBV5-6 CASSWIGVNTGELFF
TRBJ2-7 TRBV2 CASSWQGSPYEQYF
TRBJ2-1 TRBV18 CASSRTLAGGISEQFF
TRBJ1-2 TRBV2 CASRRLSSGLDGYTF
TRBJ2-4 TRBV7-9 CASSLVPNAKNIQYF
TRBJ1-1 TRBV3-1/TRBV3-2 CASSHSGTGAGGAEAFF
TRBJ2-3 TRBV7-9 CASSWEESTDTQYF
TRBJ2-1 TRBV9 CASSKSGTSGLSSYNEQFF
TRBJ1-2 TRBV6-5 CASSYSGNYGYTF
TRBJ2-7 TRBV5-1 CASSHTSYEQYF
TRBJ2-2 TRBV5-4 CASSLAQGLRTGELFF
TRBJ1-5 TRBV28 CASSLRVPPQTQHF
TRBJ1-3 TRBV19 CASILSGGNTIYF
TRBJ2-5 TRBV7-3 CASSSPPGQGSETQYF
TRBJ1-1 TRBV9 CASSDIVRTEAFF
TRBJ2-2 TRBV4-3 CASSQDEGVSTGELFF
TRBJ2-3 TRBV7-2 CASSLGAGLAGADTQYF
TRBJ2-7 TRBV6-5 CASSKGAIDEQYF
TRBJ1-2 TRBV5-4 CASSLAGANYGYTF
TRBJ1-2 TRBV5-5 CASSSSPQGSYGYTF
TRBJ2-7 TRBV11-2 CASSIGQGYEQYF
TRBJ1-3 TRBV5-1 CASSLGPSSGNTIYF
TRBJ2-7 TRBV25-1 CASNGQGFEQYF
TRBJ1-2 TRBV29-1 CSVQGPDGYTF
TRBJ2-5 TRBV2 CASSEASGHSKETQYF
TRBJ2-5 TRBV5-4 CASSLVLAQETQYF
TRBJ2-7 TRBV5-4 CASSLTSGSYEQYF